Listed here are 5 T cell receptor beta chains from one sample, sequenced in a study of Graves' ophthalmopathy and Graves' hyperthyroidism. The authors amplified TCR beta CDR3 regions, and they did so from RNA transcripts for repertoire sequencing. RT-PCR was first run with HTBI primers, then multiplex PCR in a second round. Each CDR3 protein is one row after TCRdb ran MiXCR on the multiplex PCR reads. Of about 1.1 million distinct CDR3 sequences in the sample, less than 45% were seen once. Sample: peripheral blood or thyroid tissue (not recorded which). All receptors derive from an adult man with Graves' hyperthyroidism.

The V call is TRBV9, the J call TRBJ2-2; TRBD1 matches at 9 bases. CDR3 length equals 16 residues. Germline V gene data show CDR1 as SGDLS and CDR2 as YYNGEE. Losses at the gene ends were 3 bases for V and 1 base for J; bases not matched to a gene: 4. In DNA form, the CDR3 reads TGTGCCAGCAGCGCATACAGGGGGCAGAACACCGGGGAGCTGTTTTTT. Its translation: CASSAYRGQNTGELFF.

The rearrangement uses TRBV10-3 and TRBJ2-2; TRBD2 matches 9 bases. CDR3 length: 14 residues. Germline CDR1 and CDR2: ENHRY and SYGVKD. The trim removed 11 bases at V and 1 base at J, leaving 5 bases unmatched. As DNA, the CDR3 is TGTGCCGCCGAAGCGGGAGGGAACACCGGGGAGCTGTTTTTT. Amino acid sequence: CAAEAGGNTGELFF.

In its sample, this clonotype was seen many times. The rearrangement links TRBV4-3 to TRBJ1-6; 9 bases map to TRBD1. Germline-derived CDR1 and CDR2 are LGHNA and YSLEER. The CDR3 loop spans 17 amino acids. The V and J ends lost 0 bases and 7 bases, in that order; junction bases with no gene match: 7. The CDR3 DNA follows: TGCGCCAGCAGCCAAGAGGGGACAGGGACGGGGAATTCACCCCTCCACTTT. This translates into CASSQEGTGTGNSPLHF.

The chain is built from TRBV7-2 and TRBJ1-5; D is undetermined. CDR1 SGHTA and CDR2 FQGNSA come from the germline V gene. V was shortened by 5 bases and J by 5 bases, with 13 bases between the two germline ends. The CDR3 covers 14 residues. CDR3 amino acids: CASSPQLAYQPQHF. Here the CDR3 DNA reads TGTGCCAGCAGCCCACAGCTAGCTTATCAGCCCCAGCATTTT.

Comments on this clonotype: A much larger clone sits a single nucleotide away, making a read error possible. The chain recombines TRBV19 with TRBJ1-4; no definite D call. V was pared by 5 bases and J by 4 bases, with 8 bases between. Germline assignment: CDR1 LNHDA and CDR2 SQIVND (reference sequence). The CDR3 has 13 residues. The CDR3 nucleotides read TGTGCCAGTAGTGGCAGCCTTAATGAAAAACTGTTTTTT. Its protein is CASSGSLNEKLFF.